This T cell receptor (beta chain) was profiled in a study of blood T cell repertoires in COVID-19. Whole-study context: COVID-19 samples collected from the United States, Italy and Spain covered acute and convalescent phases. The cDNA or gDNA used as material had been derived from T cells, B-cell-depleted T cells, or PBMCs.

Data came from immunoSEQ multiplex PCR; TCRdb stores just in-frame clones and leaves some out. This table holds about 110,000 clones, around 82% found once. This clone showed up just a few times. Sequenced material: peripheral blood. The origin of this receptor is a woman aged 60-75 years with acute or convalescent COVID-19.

The CDR3 DNA is TGTGCCAGCAGTTACGAGACTAGCGGGTACAATGAGCAGTTCTTC. Protein: CASSYETSGYNEQFF. The chain carries TRBV6-5 and TRBJ2-1; 10 bases line up with TRBD2. This CDR3 contains 15 residues. After removal of 2 bases from V and 4 bases from J, the junction contained 2 bases not matched to a gene. Per germline, CDR1 MNHEY and CDR2 SVGAGI.